Listed below are T cell receptor beta chains from one sample, sequenced in a study of blood T cell repertoires in COVID-19. Method: immunoSEQ multiplex PCR; TCRdb's copy keeps in-frame clones and lacks some. The data contain around 150,000 clones, over 75% of them singletons. The sequencing input was PBMCs or T cells enriched from blood (not recorded which). The receptors derive from a man aged 50 to 59 who had recovered from COVID-19. Each CDR3 is given with its conserved first and last residue. The D gene is left open where the match is weak. Where a row states a size, it is once, few, many or the class of an expanded clone; other rows omit it.

V	size	J	D	DNA	CDR3
TRBV18	NA	TRBJ2-5	TRBD2	TGTGCCAGCTTAAGACGTGGACTAGCGGCCCAAGAGACCCAGTACTTC	CASLRRGLAAQETQYF
TRBV21-1	many	TRBJ2-1	NA	TGTGCCAGCAGCAAAACCGTGACGGGGTGCTCCTACAATGAGCAGTTCTTC	CASSKTVTGCSYNEQFF
TRBV18	NA	TRBJ2-7	NA	TGTGCCAGCTCACCACCGATCAGTCCCTACGAGCAGTACTTC	CASSPPISPYEQYF
TRBV25-1	NA	TRBJ2-5	NA	TGTGCCAGCAGAGTCCACGCGGAAGAGACCCAGTACTTC	CASRVHAEETQYF
TRBV27	few	TRBJ2-3	NA	TGTGCCAGCAGTTGGGACTTTAACACAGATACGCAGTATTTT	CASSWDFNTDTQYF
TRBV7-6	few	TRBJ1-4	NA	TGTGCCAGCAGCTTGGGGCCGGCTACGATTCCTAAGCTGTTTTTT	CASSLGPATIPKLFF
TRBV3-1/TRBV3-2	NA	TRBJ2-3	TRBD2	TGTGCCAGCAGCCGAAGGCCACTAGCGGGAGGCACAGATACGCAGTATTTT	CASSRRPLAGGTDTQYF
TRBV7-9	NA	TRBJ2-3	NA	TGTGCCAGCAGTTCACTAGTAGTGGTTACAGATACGCAGTATTTT	CASSSLVVVTDTQYF
TRBV6-5	NA	TRBJ1-1	NA	TGTGCCAGCAGAAACGGGGGGGTTCGAGGTTCTGAGGCTTTCTTT	CASRNGGVRGSEAFF
TRBV2	few	TRBJ2-3	TRBD2	TGTGCCAGGTCTAGCGGGGCCACAGATACGCAGTATTTT	CARSSGATDTQYF
TRBV18	NA	TRBJ1-1	TRBD1	TGTGCCAGCTCACCGCGACAGGGTAACACTGAAGCTTTCTTT	CASSPRQGNTEAFF
TRBV12-5	NA	TRBJ1-2	TRBD1	TGTGCTAGTGGCATCGGCAGGGGGAGATTTAACTACACCTTC	CASGIGRGRFNYTF
TRBV25-1	NA	TRBJ1-4	NA	TGTGCCAGCAGTGAATTTTTGGGAGGGGGGGAAAAACTGTTTTTT	CASSEFLGGGEKLFF
TRBV9	NA	TRBJ2-1	TRBD2	TGTGCCAGCAGCGTAAGAACTAGCGGGGGGGGCAATGAGCAGTTCTTC	CASSVRTSGGGNEQFF
TRBV11-2	NA	TRBJ2-2	NA	TGTGCCAGCGGTGACATAAACACCGGGGAGCTGTTTTTT	CASGDINTGELFF
TRBV15	NA	TRBJ1-5	NA	TGTGCCACCAGCAGAGACAAATTATTGACAGTCAATCAGCCCCAGCATTTT	CATSRDKLLTVNQPQHF
TRBV9	NA	TRBJ2-2	TRBD1	TGTGCCAGCAGCGTAGTAACAGGGGGAAGCACCGGGGAGCTGTTTTTT	CASSVVTGGSTGELFF
TRBV10-3	NA	TRBJ1-1	TRBD1	TGTGCCATCAGTGACTTTGGACAGGGGGTGGGGAACACTGAAGCTTTCTTT	CAISDFGQGVGNTEAFF
TRBV6-2/TRBV6-3	NA	TRBJ1-1	TRBD1	TGTGCCAGCAGTTCAAGACAGGGTTACACTGAAGCTTTCTTT	CASSSRQGYTEAFF
TRBV5-8	NA	TRBJ2-6	NA	TGTGCCAGCAGCAGGGTATGGGAGTCTGGGGCCAACGTCCTGACTTTC	CASSRVWESGANVLTF
TRBV5-4	once	TRBJ2-1	TRBD2	TGTGCCAGCAGCTCCCTAGCGGGATACTCCTACAATGAGCAGTTCTTC	CASSSLAGYSYNEQFF
TRBV28	NA	TRBJ1-2	NA	TGTGCCAGCAGTTTACAGGGGCTGTTTCTCTTTGGCTACACCTTC	CASSLQGLFLFGYTF
TRBV7-6	NA	TRBJ1-2	TRBD1	TGTGCCAGCAGCTTAGGGGACAGACGATCCTATGGCTACACCTTC	CASSLGDRRSYGYTF
TRBV11-3	NA	TRBJ2-3	NA	TGTGCCAGCAGCTTAGCCTCCGGGACTTCCCGCACAGATACGCAGTATTTT	CASSLASGTSRTDTQYF
TRBV9	once	TRBJ1-1	TRBD1	TGTGCCAGCAGCCCAGAACAGGGGAGAGCTTTCTTT	CASSPEQGRAFF
TRBV3-1/TRBV3-2	NA	TRBJ1-1	TRBD1	TGTGCCAGCAGCCGGACAGGGAACACTGAAGCTTTCTTT	CASSRTGNTEAFF
TRBV3-1/TRBV3-2	NA	TRBJ1-4	TRBD1	TGTGCCAGCAGCAGGGGACAGTCTAATGAAAAACTGTTTTTT	CASSRGQSNEKLFF
TRBV29-1	NA	TRBJ2-2	TRBD1	TGCAGCGTTCGACAGGGAAGTGGCGGGGAGCTGTTTTTT	CSVRQGSGGELFF
TRBV5-1	NA	TRBJ1-1	TRBD1	TGCGCCAGCAGCCCCCGGGACAGGGGGAACACTGAAGCTTTCTTT	CASSPRDRGNTEAFF
TRBV24-1	NA	TRBJ2-3	TRBD2	TGTGCCACCAGTAGGGGACTAGCGGAGACCACAGATACGCAGTATTTT	CATSRGLAETTDTQYF
TRBV20-1	NA	TRBJ2-1	TRBD2	TGCAGTGGCGGACTAGCGAATGAGCAGTTCTTC	CSGGLANEQFF
TRBV10-3	NA	TRBJ1-4	NA	TGTGCCATCAGTGAGTCCCAGGGAAGTGAAAAACTGTTTTTT	CAISESQGSEKLFF
TRBV24-1	NA	TRBJ2-3	TRBD2	TGTGCCACCAGTGCCAGGACTAGCGGGATTAGCACAGATACGCAGTATTTT	CATSARTSGISTDTQYF
TRBV5-4	NA	TRBJ2-5	TRBD2	TGTGCCAGCAGCTCTAGCGGGGGGGCCATAGAGACCCAGTACTTC	CASSSSGGAIETQYF
TRBV3-1/TRBV3-2	NA	TRBJ2-7	TRBD2	TGTGCCAGCAGCCAGGGAGGGTCCGAGCAGTACTTC	CASSQGGSEQYF
TRBV19	NA	TRBJ2-3	TRBD2	TGTGCCAGTAGGGCCCTGACTAGCGGGGGGGTCGCAGATACGCAGTATTTT	CASRALTSGGVADTQYF
TRBV5-1	NA	TRBJ2-7	TRBD1	TGCGCCAGCAGCTTACAGGGGGCTTTGTACGAGCAGTACTTC	CASSLQGALYEQYF
TRBV28	NA	TRBJ1-2	NA	TGTGCCAGCAGTAGACAGAGCTCAACCCGTTATGGCTACACCTTC	CASSRQSSTRYGYTF
TRBV28	NA	TRBJ1-2	NA	TGTGCCAGCAGTTCCGACGGGTTTAACTATGGCTACACCTTC	CASSSDGFNYGYTF
TRBV5-8	NA	TRBJ1-1	NA	TGTGCCAGCAGCAACGACAGGAATACAATGAACACTGAAGCTTTCTTT	CASSNDRNTMNTEAFF
TRBV4-1	NA	TRBJ1-2	NA	TGCGCCAGCAGCCAATCCCCTACAGGGAACTATGGCTACACCTTC	CASSQSPTGNYGYTF
TRBV7-2	NA	TRBJ2-3	NA	TGTGCCAGCAGCCCACTAGAGAGCACAGATACGCAGTATTTT	CASSPLESTDTQYF
TRBV19	NA	TRBJ2-3	TRBD2	TGTGCCAGTAGTAGACTAGCGGGTTCCGATACGCAGTATTTT	CASSRLAGSDTQYF
TRBV5-1	NA	TRBJ1-6	TRBD1	TGCGCCAGCAGCCTGGGACAGGGGGCGGGATCACCCCTCCACTTT	CASSLGQGAGSPLHF
TRBV29-1	few	TRBJ1-2	NA	TGCAGCGTTGAAGATCGGGTCAGGGAAAAAGGTGGTACCTATGGCTACACCTTC	CSVEDRVREKGGTYGYTF
TRBV5-1	NA	TRBJ2-7	TRBD2	TGCGCCAGCAGCTTGGGGCCGGGAGGGCCGTCCTACGAGCAGTACTTC	CASSLGPGGPSYEQYF
TRBV19	NA	TRBJ2-5	NA	TGTGCCAGTAGTATAGGACTACCTAGGGCCCGCGCCGGAGAGACCCAGTACTTC	CASSIGLPRARAGETQYF
TRBV28	NA	TRBJ2-7	TRBD2	TGTGCCAGCAGGGACGCGGGGGGGTCCTACGAGCAGTACTTC	CASRDAGGSYEQYF
TRBV2	NA	TRBJ2-6	NA	TGTGCCAGCAACCTACAGGGTTCTGGGGCCAACGTCCTGACTTTC	CASNLQGSGANVLTF
TRBV11-2	NA	TRBJ1-5	NA	TGTGCCAGCAGCGCAAGATCCGAACAGCCCAATCAGCCCCAGCATTTT	CASSARSEQPNQPQHF
TRBV6-1	NA	TRBJ2-3	TRBD2	TGTGCCAGCAGTGATCCCGGGACTAGCGGCCCAGCCCGGGATACGCAGTATTTT	CASSDPGTSGPARDTQYF
TRBV19	NA	TRBJ2-7	NA	TGTGCCAGTGCGAGCGAGCAGTACTTC	CASASEQYF
TRBV6-5	NA	TRBJ1-5	TRBD1	TGTGCCAGCAGCGGGACAGCAAATCAGCCCCAGCATTTT	CASSGTANQPQHF